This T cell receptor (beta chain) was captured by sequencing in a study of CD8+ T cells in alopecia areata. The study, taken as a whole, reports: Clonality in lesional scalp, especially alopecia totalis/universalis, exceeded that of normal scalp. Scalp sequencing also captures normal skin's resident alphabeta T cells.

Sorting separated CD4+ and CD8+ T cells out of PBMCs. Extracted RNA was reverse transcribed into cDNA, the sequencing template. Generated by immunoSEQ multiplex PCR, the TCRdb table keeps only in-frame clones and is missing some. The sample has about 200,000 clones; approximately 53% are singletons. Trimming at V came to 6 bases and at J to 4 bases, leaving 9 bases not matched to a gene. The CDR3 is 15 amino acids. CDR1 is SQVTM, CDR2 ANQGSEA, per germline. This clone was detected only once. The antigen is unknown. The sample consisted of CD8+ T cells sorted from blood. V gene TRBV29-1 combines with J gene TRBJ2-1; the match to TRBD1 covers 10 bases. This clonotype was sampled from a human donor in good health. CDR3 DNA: TGCAGCGTCGGGACAGGGGACCCAGATTACAATGAGCAGTTCTTC. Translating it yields CSVGTGDPDYNEQFF.